The T cell receptor (beta chain) under discussion was sequenced for a study of T-cell reconstitution after alpha-beta-depleted transplantation in children. General study findings and limits: Where alpha-beta T cells came from about two months after transplant was reportedly several hundred expanded graft clones. T cells produced anew were the main source of T-cell counts and diversity one year after transplant.

Germline CDR1 and CDR2: MNHNS and SASEGT. Trimming took 10 bases from V and 4 from J; bases not matched to a gene: 10. CDR3 length equals 14 residues. Unique molecular identifiers were incorporated into the prepared TCRbeta library. From the PCR reads, TCRdb called clonotypes with MiXCR, one entry per CDR3 protein. Of some 550,000 distinct CDR3 sequences detected, 20% to 25% appear once; the ten largest clones hold roughly 13%. This clonotype has just a few counts. What it binds is not known. The gene calls are TRBV6-1 and TRBJ2-1; 7 bases are a match to TRBD2. The sample here was PBMCs, mostly from graft donor cells, taken 360 days after TCRalphabeta/CD19-depleted stem cell transplant. This TCR was sampled from a boy less than two years old who had a stem cell transplant for acute myeloid leukemia, so the T cells may come from the graft donor. CDR3 region: CATVRLAVYNEQFF. The CDR3 DNA reads as TGTGCCACCGTCAGGCTAGCGGTTTACAATGAGCAGTTCTTC.